The present TCR beta chain was sequenced within a study of CD8+ T cells in alopecia areata. The study, taken as a whole, reports: It was observed that many expanded lesional clones persisted in scalp and blood during tofacitinib.

Treatment here: oral pan-JAK inhibitor, 5-10 mg twice daily. Germline loops: CDR1 MNHEY, CDR2 SMNVEV (reference sequence). The V and J ends lost 5 bases and 3 bases, in that order; junction bases with no gene match: 6. This CDR3 region has 15 residues. cDNA prepared by RNA extraction and subsequent reverse transcription served as the template for sequencing. Clones were sequenced by immunoSEQ multiplex PCR, and TCRdb holds only the in-frame ones, with some missing. Among approximately 100,000 clones listed, 60% were seen once. Turning to this clone: The target antigen is unknown.

This sequence was found in a human donor with alopecia areata. Source: CD8+ T cells sorted from blood, taken between weeks 55 and 65, from a patient treated with tofacitinib. This chain links TRBV27 with TRBJ2-3; 9 bases line up with TRBD1. CDR3 sequence: CASSPSTGGTDTQYF. The CDR3 DNA sequence: TGTGCCAGCAGTCCGTCGACAGGGGGGACAGATACGCAGTATTTT.